This T cell receptor (beta chain) came from a study of human T cells and chemical hapten exposure. Study observations and caveats: A positive correlation with patch test score was shown by PT1 expanded TCR counts.

Germline CDR1 and CDR2: DFQATT and SNEGSKA (reference sequence). CDR3 size: 15 residues. Time point defined: patch test 1, 2 weeks after DPC sensitization. Treatment of the sample: therapeutic diphenylcyclopropenone sensitization with weekly scalp DPC. What the library attached to individual cDNA molecules were unique molecular identifiers. TCRdb re-analysed the RACE reads in MiXCR, keeping a single row per CDR3 protein. The table shows about 340,000 distinct CDR3 sequences, with approximately 6.3% occurring only once. Regarding this clonotype: Its antigen remains unknown.

V usage is TRBV20-1 and J usage is TRBJ2-6, with 9 bases aligning to TRBD1. Material: whole blood, obtained in connection with sensitization to the hapten diphenylcyclopropenone (DPC). This clonotype was obtained from a woman aged 18-29 years with alopecia areata. Some clones in this sample may be carry-over from other donors' samples. In nucleotides, the CDR3 is TGCTCTCCCTCGGACAGGGGTGCTGGGGCCAACGTCCTGACTTTC. It translates to CSPSDRGAGANVLTF.